The entry below gives a single TCR beta chain sequence along with its context. This record comes from a study of blood T cell repertoires in COVID-19. Overall study context: The samples span acute and convalescent COVID-19 from the United States, Italy and Spain.

This table comes from immunoSEQ multiplex PCR, and its TCRdb copy is limited to in-frame clones, with some not included. The sample has around 110,000 clones, over 70% seen once. There are 15 residues in the CDR3. Trimming took off 1 base at V and 2 bases at J, with 12 bases between the two ends. The germline V gene has CDR1 SGHNT and CDR2 YENEEA. The material sequenced was peripheral blood. The chain employs TRBV11-3 and TRBJ2-7; D may be TRBD2 (6 bases). The TCR originated in a woman aged 70-85 years with acute or convalescent COVID-19. As DNA, the CDR3 is TGTGCCAGCAGCTTAGGCGGGGAAGAAACCTACGAGCAGTACTTC. Protein sequence: CASSLGGEETYEQYF.